These 20 T cell receptor beta chains came from one sample sequenced in a study of blood T cells in healthy people across ages. Combining a sample-barcoded 5' primer with a J-beta primer mix, a second PCR ran for 7 to 11 cycles. TCRdb independently ran MiXCR on the 5' RACE reads; one entry per CDR3 protein. The sample includes some 1,000,000 distinct CDR3 sequences, 25% of them seen just once. This sample was also put to use in a study of T cells of mothers and their children.

The sample taken for sequencing was blood. The receptors were sampled from a girl between 2 and 10 years old in good health.

There are a few counts of this clonotype. V and J are TRBV24-1 and TRBJ1-1, with 9 bases matching TRBD1. Germline CDR1 is KGHDR and CDR2 is SFDVKD. The CDR3 has 17 residues. Trimming cost V 3 bases and J 5 bases; bases outside gene matches: 12. The CDR3 spells CATSDLSTGTGFTEAFF. DNA for the CDR3: TGTGCCACCAGTGATCTTTCAACCGGGACAGGGTTTACTGAAGCTTTCTTT.

The chain joins TRBV7-2 to TRBJ2-5; maybe TRBD1 (5 bases). The end of the DNA is better explained by TRBJ2-1, so the J call may be wrong. This CDR3 has 13 residues. Germline assignment: CDR1 SGHTA and CDR2 FQGNSA. For the CDR3, the DNA is TGTGCCAGCAGCCCAGGGTCAGGCGCAGAGCAGTTCTTC. This sequence encodes CASSPGSGAEQFF.

The V gene is TRBV27, the J gene TRBJ1-5, with a possible D match to TRBD1 (5 bases). V dropped 2 bases and J dropped 5 bases, with 13 bases sitting between them. This CDR3 has 15 residues. The germline V gene has CDR1 MNHEY and CDR2 SMNVEV (reference sequence). The CDR3 sequence: CASSLGGSQHQPQHF. CDR3 DNA sequence: TGTGCCAGCAGTTTAGGGGGAAGCCAGCATCAGCCCCAGCATTTT.

This chain joins TRBV5-6 and TRBJ2-3, with 8 bases that match TRBD1. With V trimmed by 6 bases and J by 5 bases, 11 bases remained unmatched. CDR3 length equals 15 residues. Germline V gene sequence: CDR1 SGHDT, CDR2 YYEEEE. The chain's CDR3 is CASNDGQGWKDTQYF. The CDR3 DNA reads TGTGCCAGCAACGATGGACAGGGTTGGAAAGATACGCAGTATTTT. The full variable domain, with the rest looked up from reference TRBV5-6 and TRBJ2-3, is DAGVTQSPTHLIKTRGQQVTLRCSPKSGHDTVSWYQQALGQGPQFIFQYYEEEERQRGNFPDRFSGHQFPNYSSELNVNALLLGDSALYLCASNDGQGWKDTQYFGPGTRLTVL.

The chain employs TRBV7-9 and TRBJ2-5; D is unresolved. The better agreement between TRBJ2-1 and the DNA end casts doubt on the J call. The CDR3 covers 14 residues. Germline V gene lookup returns CDR1 SEHNR and CDR2 FQNEAQ (reference sequence). CDR3 sequence: CASSLSSRPDEQFF. The CDR3, as DNA: TGTGCCAGCAGCTTATCGTCTAGACCGGATGAGCAGTTCTTC.

This clonotype was seen repeatedly, ten times or more. CDR3 sequence: CASSLLEKLFF. The CDR3 nucleotides are TGTGCCAGCAGCCTGCTCGAAAAACTGTTTTTT. This chain connects TRBV6-6 to TRBJ1-4; no clear D gene. The germline V and J ends were trimmed by 6 bases and 8 bases, with 7 bases remaining between them. The germline V gene has CDR1 MNHNY and CDR2 SVGAGI (reference sequence). There are 11 residues in the CDR3.

The rearrangement links TRBV3-1 to TRBJ2-7; 11 bases are a match to TRBD2. The V gene end was trimmed by 3 bases and the J gene end by 1 base; junction bases not matched to a gene: 8. The CDR3 is 17 amino acids. Germline lookup yields CDR1 LGHDT and CDR2 YNNKEL (reference sequence). This CDR3 reads CASSHLPGLADSYEQYF. The CDR3 nucleotides read TGTGCCAGCAGCCATTTACCGGGACTAGCGGATTCCTACGAGCAGTACTTC.

This clonotype has just a few counts. This rearrangement joins TRBV7-2 to TRBJ2-7; D unclear. CDR1 and CDR2 (germline): SGHTA, FQGNSA. The germline V and J ends were trimmed by 5 bases and 1 base, with 12 bases remaining between them. This CDR3 has 14 residues. The CDR3 here is CASSRLLGSYEQYF. The CDR3 region has the DNA TGTGCCAGCAGCCGCCTACTTGGATCCTACGAGCAGTACTTC.

The gene calls are TRBV28 and TRBJ1-1; D may be TRBD1 (5 bases). From germline, CDR1 is MDHEN and CDR2 SYDVKM. The V gene lost 1 base and the J gene lost 1 base, with 10 bases spanning the gap. This CDR3 region has 15 residues. The CDR3, as DNA: TGTGCCAGCAGTTTATTCGGGGCGTGGAACACTGAAGCTTTCTTT. It translates to CASSLFGAWNTEAFF.

This chain connects TRBV29-1 to TRBJ2-5; D may be TRBD1 (6 bases). CDR1 and CDR2 (germline): SQVTM, ANQGSEA. The CDR3 has 12 residues. V was pared by 3 bases and J by 11 bases, with 16 bases between. The CDR3 coding sequence is TGCAGCGTTGAGGGCAATGGGGGCGGGCAGTACTTC. Protein sequence: CSVEGNGGGQYF.

The V call is TRBV5-1, the J call TRBJ2-1, with 7 bases identical to TRBD2. Germline V CDR1 and CDR2: SGHRS, YFSETQ. The trim removed 4 bases at V and 9 bases at J, leaving 10 bases unmatched. This CDR3 comprises 14 residues. CDR3 loop: CASSPSRTRGEQFF. In DNA form, the CDR3 reads TGCGCCAGCAGCCCCTCGCGGACTAGGGGTGAGCAGTTCTTC.

The chain couples TRBV29-1 to TRBJ1-2, with no clear D. This CDR3 has 13 residues. Germline values: CDR1 SQVTM, CDR2 ANQGSEA. V lost 5 bases and J 2 bases, leaving 12 bases between the germline ends. DNA of the CDR3: TGCAGCGTTCCCTCCGAGAGGAACTATGGCTACACCTTC. Translated: CSVPSERNYGYTF.

V is TRBV29-1 and J is TRBJ2-1; D not certain. The ends were cut back, 7 bases at V and 5 bases at J, with 6 bases in the middle. CDR3 length: 10 amino acids. CDR1 and CDR2 from the germline V gene are SQVTM and ANQGSEA. Here the CDR3 DNA reads TGCAGCGCGGTCAACAATGAGCAGTTCTTC. Its protein is CSAVNNEQFF.

This clonotype has only a few counts. The rearrangement links TRBV3-1 to TRBJ1-1, with unresolved D. V was pared by 3 bases and J by 1 base, with 6 bases between. This CDR3 is 13 amino acids long. The germline V gene has CDR1 LGHDT and CDR2 YNNKEL (reference sequence). The CDR3 spells CASSQRPNTEAFF. Written as DNA, the CDR3 is TGTGCCAGCAGCCAGAGACCGAACACTGAAGCTTTCTTT.

The chain is built from TRBV2 and TRBJ2-3; D gene unclear. V lost 2 bases to trimming and J lost 4 bases, with 10 bases between them. Germline CDR1 SNHLY, CDR2 FYNNEI. The CDR3 is made up of 14 amino acids. CDR3: CASSEFPYSDTQYF. CDR3 in DNA: TGTGCCAGCAGTGAATTTCCCTACTCAGATACGCAGTATTTT.

V gene TRBV9 combines with J gene TRBJ2-5, with 8 bases identical to TRBD1. V lost 6 bases to trimming and J lost 5 bases; unmatched junction nucleotides: 12. This CDR3 contains 15 residues. Germline CDR1 is SGDLS and CDR2 is YYNGEE. This chain's CDR3 is CASNPQGGLKETQYF. In DNA, the CDR3 is TGTGCCAGCAACCCACAGGGGGGACTTAAGGAGACCCAGTACTTC.

This clonotype occurred a few times. J is TRBJ2-1 and V is TRBV5-1, with 10 bases aligning to TRBD1. The CDR3 is 15 amino acids. V shed 0 bases, J shed 8 bases, and the junction held 5 bases outside the gene matches. The germline V gene encodes CDR1 SGHRS and CDR2 YFSETQ. CDR3 amino acids: CASSLAPGQGDEQFF. The CDR3 DNA sequence: TGCGCCAGCAGCTTGGCACCAGGACAGGGGGATGAGCAGTTCTTC. Full variable domain (missing parts from reference TRBV5-1 and TRBJ2-1): KAGVTQTPRYLIKTRGQQVTLSCSPISGHRSVSWYQQTPGQGLQFLFEYFSETQRNKGNFPGRFSGRQFSNSRSEMNVSTLELGDSALYLCASSLAPGQGDEQFFGPGTRLTVL.

This clonotype was seen ten or more times. The chain joins TRBV12-3 or TRBV12-4 to TRBJ2-7; 9 positions match TRBD2. With 6 bases clipped from V and 3 bases from J, the junction kept 3 bases outside the gene matches. The CDR3 is 13 amino acids. The CDR3 DNA reads as TGTGCCAGCAGCCGTAGCGGGAGCTACGAGCAGTACTTC. Translation: CASSRSGSYEQYF.

The genes are TRBV6-1 and TRBJ2-7, with D perhaps TRBD1 (5 bases). Looked up from germline, CDR1 is MNHNS and CDR2 is SASEGT. The CDR3 loop spans 16 amino acids. Trimming took 6 bases from V and 0 from J, leaving 18 bases between them. CDR3 bases: TGTGCCAGCAGCGACCCCTGGGCCGGACACTCCTACGAGCAGTACTTC. Translating it yields CASSDPWAGHSYEQYF.

This clonotype came up a few times. This chain uses TRBV6-2 or TRBV6-3 with TRBJ2-1; 15 bases line up with TRBD2. Per the germline V gene, CDR1 is MNHEY and CDR2 is SVGEGT. The CDR3 is 14 amino acids. V lost 9 bases and J lost 7; bases outside the gene matches: 4. The DNA of the CDR3 is TGTGCCAGTAAAGGGACTAGCGGGAGGAATGAGCAGTTCTTC. It translates to CASKGTSGRNEQFF.